The 12 T cell receptor beta chains given below trace back to one sample, sequenced in a study of T cell responses to AZD1222 COVID-19 vaccine (dated by TCRdb to the early 2020s). According to the study, the label for this sample's time point signals: baseline before first vaccination. The method behind the library was the immunoSEQ multiplex PCR assay. TCRdb provides this immuneACCESS table in a form limited to in-frame rearrangements. Some clones are lacking; in checked studies, under half of them reflect an unresolved V gene, and why the rest are absent is not known. Counted in this sample were just under 85,000 clones; roughly nine tenths of them appeared once. The biggest ten clones account for approximately 7% of the sample. Sequenced here: peripheral blood, sampled on day 0 of AZD1222 vaccination. The receptors were gathered from an adult in good health.

V is TRBV28 and J is TRBJ1-6; the match to TRBD1 covers 7 bases. Germline lookup yields CDR1 MDHEN and CDR2 SYDVKM. This CDR3 has 15 residues. Unmatched junction bases numbered 9, after V lost 3 bases and J lost 10 bases. The CDR3 nucleotides read TGTGCCAGCAGTTTCCGAGACAGGGTAGGCTCACCCCTCCACTTT. Its translation is CASSFRDRVGSPLHF.

The chain joins TRBV10-1 to TRBJ2-1; TRBD2 is a possible D gene (6 bases). The CDR3 covers 15 residues. Trimming cost V 8 bases and J 7 bases, with 21 bases left between them. The germline V gene encodes CDR1 WNHNN and CDR2 SYGVQD (reference sequence). In nucleotides, the CDR3 is TGCGCCAGCCCAAAGGAGGAGGGACCGGGGAATGAGCAGTTCTTC. Its protein product is CASPKEEGPGNEQFF.

This chain connects TRBV11-3 to TRBJ2-1, with D possibly matching TRBD2 (6 bases). The germline gives CDR1 SGHNT, CDR2 YENEEA. Between the trimmed V and J ends, which lost 0 bases and 4 bases, there was a span of 13 bases. This CDR3 spans 16 amino acids. The chain's CDR3 is CASSLEPGGKYNEQFF. The CDR3 DNA reads TGTGCCAGCAGCTTAGAACCTGGGGGGAAATACAATGAGCAGTTCTTC.

V and J are TRBV5-1 and TRBJ2-7; TRBD2 might be the D (6 bases). CDR1 is SGHRS, CDR2 YFSETQ, per germline. The CDR3 is 15 amino acids. The V gene lost 3 bases and the J gene lost 1 base, with 14 bases spanning the gap. As DNA, the CDR3 is TGCGCCAGCAGCTCGGTACTAGCACCTTCCTACGAGCAGTACTTC. This encodes CASSSVLAPSYEQYF.

The rearrangement links TRBV24-1 to TRBJ2-1; D unclear. The germline V gene has CDR1 KGHDR and CDR2 SFDVKD. The V end lost 4 bases, the J end lost 0 bases, and 12 bases lay between the germline ends. This CDR3 has 16 amino acids. The CDR3 DNA sequence: TGTGCCACCAGTGACCCCTCTAAGAGCTCCTACAATGAGCAGTTCTTC. This sequence encodes CATSDPSKSSYNEQFF.

The rearrangement joins TRBV6-5 to TRBJ2-2, with 7 bases lining up with TRBD1. V trimming: 2 bases; J trimming: 6 bases; junction bases outside the gene matches: 6. Germline CDR1 and CDR2: MNHEY and SVGAGI. This CDR3 region has 15 residues. CDR3 loop: CASSYTDRVPGELFF. CDR3 DNA: TGTGCCAGCAGTTACACTGACAGGGTGCCCGGGGAGCTGTTTTTT.

The chain employs TRBV2 and TRBJ1-4, with D possibly TRBD1 on 5 matching bases. Trimming pared 2 bases from V and 5 bases from J, leaving 9 bases between. CDR3 size: 14 residues. Per germline, CDR1 SNHLY and CDR2 FYNNEI. The CDR3 reads CASSEKGRNEKLFF. The CDR3 nucleotides read TGTGCCAGCAGTGAAAAGGGGCGGAATGAAAAACTGTTTTTT.

This CDR3 reads CASSSRGGEKLFF. CDR3 in DNA: TGTGCCAGCAGCTCCCGGGGTGGGGAAAAACTGTTTTTT. V is TRBV7-3 and J is TRBJ1-4, with unresolved D. Trimming left V 4 bases short and J 8 bases short, with 11 bases between. CDR1 and CDR2 from the germline V gene are SGHTA and FQGTGA. The CDR3 sequence is 13 residues long.

The chain carries TRBV5-6 and TRBJ2-5, with D unresolved. CDR1 is SGHDT, CDR2 YYEEEE, per germline. Trimming took 3 bases from V and 2 from J, leaving 20 bases between them. This CDR3 region has 17 residues. The CDR3 coding sequence is TGTGCCAGCAGCTCCCTGTTGGTCACGGGCGGTCAAGAGACCCAGTACTTC. It is translated as CASSSLLVTGGQETQYF.

The rearrangement joins TRBV6-1 to TRBJ1-5; D perhaps matches TRBD1 (5 bases). CDR1 is MNHNS and CDR2 is SASEGT in the germline V gene. The CDR3 contains 13 residues. Trimming cost V 2 bases and J 4 bases, with 6 bases left between them. CDR3 sequence (DNA): TGTGCCAGCAGTGAATCAGGGAATCAGCCCCAGCATTTT. Amino acid sequence: CASSESGNQPQHF.

The J gene is TRBJ1-1, the V gene TRBV6-6; the D is unclear. V lost 7 bases, J lost 0 bases, and 9 bases lay in between. Germline V CDR1 and CDR2: MNHNY, SVGAGI (reference sequence). CDR3 size: 13 residues. The DNA of the CDR3 is TGTGCCAGCATTGACTCTATGAACACTGAAGCTTTCTTT. This gives the protein CASIDSMNTEAFF.

The DNA for the CDR3 is TGTGCCAGCAGCCCCCAGACAGGGTTGGCCAAAAACATTCAGTACTTC. Its translation is CASSPQTGLAKNIQYF. The V gene is TRBV11-3, the J gene TRBJ2-4; 7 bases map to TRBD1. This CDR3 has 16 residues. Germline CDR1 reads SGHNT; CDR2 reads YENEEA. The J segment lost 1 base and the V segment lost 5 bases, leaving 8 bases of the junction unmatched.